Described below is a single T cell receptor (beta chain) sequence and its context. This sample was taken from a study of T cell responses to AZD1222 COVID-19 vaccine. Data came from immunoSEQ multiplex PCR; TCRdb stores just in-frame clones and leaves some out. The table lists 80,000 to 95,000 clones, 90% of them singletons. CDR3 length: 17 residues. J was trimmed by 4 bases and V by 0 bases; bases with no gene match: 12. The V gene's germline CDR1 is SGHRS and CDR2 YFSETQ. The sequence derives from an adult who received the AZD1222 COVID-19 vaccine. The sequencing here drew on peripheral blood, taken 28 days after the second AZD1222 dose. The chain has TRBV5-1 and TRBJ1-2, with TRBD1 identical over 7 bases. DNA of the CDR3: TGCGCCAGCAGCTTGGATCCTTATCGGGACAGCTTCTATGGCTACACCTTC. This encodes CASSLDPYRDSFYGYTF.